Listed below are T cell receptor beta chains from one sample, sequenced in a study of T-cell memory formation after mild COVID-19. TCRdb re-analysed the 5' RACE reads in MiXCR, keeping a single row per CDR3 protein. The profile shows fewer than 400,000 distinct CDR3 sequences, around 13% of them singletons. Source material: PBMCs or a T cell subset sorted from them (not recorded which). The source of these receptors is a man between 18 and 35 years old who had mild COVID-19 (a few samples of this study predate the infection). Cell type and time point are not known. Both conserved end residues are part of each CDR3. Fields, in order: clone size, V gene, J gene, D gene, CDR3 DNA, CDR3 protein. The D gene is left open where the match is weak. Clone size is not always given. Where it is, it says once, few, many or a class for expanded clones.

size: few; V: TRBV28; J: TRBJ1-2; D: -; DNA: TGTGCCAGCAGTCACCCCCGTGGCTACACCTTC; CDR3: CASSHPRGYTF
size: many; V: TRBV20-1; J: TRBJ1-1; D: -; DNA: TGCAGTGCTAGATCCGGAGACACTGAAGCTTTCTTT; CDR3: CSARSGDTEAFF
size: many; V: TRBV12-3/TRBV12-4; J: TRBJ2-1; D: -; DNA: TGTGCCAGCAGAACAAGTTTGAATGAGCAGTTCTTC; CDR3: CASRTSLNEQFF
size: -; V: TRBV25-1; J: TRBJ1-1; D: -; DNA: TGTGCCAGCACCCAGACAGGTTTAGGATCGTCGGCTTTCTTT; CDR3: CASTQTGLGSSAFF
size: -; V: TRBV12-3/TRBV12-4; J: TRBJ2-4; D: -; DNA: TGTGCCAGCAGTTTAATCGCAACAGGGGCCAAAAACATTCAGTACTTC; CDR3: CASSLIATGAKNIQYF
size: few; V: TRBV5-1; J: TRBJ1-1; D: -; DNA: TGCGCCAGCAGCCCCGGGACATACTCCCTTGAAGCTTTCTTT; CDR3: CASSPGTYSLEAFF
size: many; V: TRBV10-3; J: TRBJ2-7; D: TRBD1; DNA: TGTGCCATATCCGGGACAGGGTCCTACGAGCAGTACTTC; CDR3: CAISGTGSYEQYF
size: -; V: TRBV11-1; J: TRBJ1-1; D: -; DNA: TGTGCCAGCAGCTTGACGACAGCTGAAGCTTTCTTT; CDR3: CASSLTTAEAFF
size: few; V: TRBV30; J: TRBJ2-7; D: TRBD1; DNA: TGTGCCTGGGACAGGGGACCGTACGAGCAGTACTTC; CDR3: CAWDRGPYEQYF
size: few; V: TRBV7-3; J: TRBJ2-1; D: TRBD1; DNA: TGTGCCAGCAAAACCGGGACAGGAGGTGGGGAGCAGTTCTTC; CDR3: CASKTGTGGGEQFF
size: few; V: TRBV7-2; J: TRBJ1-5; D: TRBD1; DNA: TGTGCCAGCAGCTTACAGGGGGGCAGAAATCAGCCCCAGCATTTT; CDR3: CASSLQGGRNQPQHF
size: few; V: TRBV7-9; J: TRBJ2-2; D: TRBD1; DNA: TGTGCCAGCACCCTCGGACAGGGAGTAGACACCGGGGAGCTGTTTTTT; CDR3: CASTLGQGVDTGELFF
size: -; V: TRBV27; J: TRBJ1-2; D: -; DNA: TGTGCCACCGGTTTGGGGGGGCAAGGCTACACCTTC; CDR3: CATGLGGQGYTF
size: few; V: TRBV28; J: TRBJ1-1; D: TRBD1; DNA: TGTGCCAGCAGTTACGGGACAGTGAACACTGAAGCTTTCTTT; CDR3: CASSYGTVNTEAFF
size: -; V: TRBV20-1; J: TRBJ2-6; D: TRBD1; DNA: TGCAGTCCACAGGGGACCGGGGCCAACGTCCTGACTTTC; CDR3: CSPQGTGANVLTF
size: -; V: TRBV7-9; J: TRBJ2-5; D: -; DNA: TGTGCCAGCAGACCACAGGATACCCAAGAGACCCAGTACTTC; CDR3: CASRPQDTQETQYF
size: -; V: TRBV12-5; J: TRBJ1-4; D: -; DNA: TGTGCTAGTGGTTTGGTACGCCCCCAGGGGATGGAAAAACTGTTTTTT; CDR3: CASGLVRPQGMEKLFF
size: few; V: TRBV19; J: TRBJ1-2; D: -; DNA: TGTGCCAGTAGTATTTGGGCAGTCGATGGCTACACCTTC; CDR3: CASSIWAVDGYTF
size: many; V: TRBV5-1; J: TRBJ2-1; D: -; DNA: TGCGCCAGCAGCCCACCGGGGCGGCACAATGAGCAGTTCTTC; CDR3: CASSPPGRHNEQFF
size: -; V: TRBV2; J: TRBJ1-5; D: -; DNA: TGTGCCAGCAGTGAACGGGATAGCAATCAGCCCCAGCATTTT; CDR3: CASSERDSNQPQHF
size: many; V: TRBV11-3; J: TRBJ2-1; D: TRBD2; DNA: TGTGCCAGCAGCTTAGACCAGGGAGGTAGCGGGGCCTACAATGAGCAGTTCTTC; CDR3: CASSLDQGGSGAYNEQFF
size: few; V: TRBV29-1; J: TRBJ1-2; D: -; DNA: TGCAGCGTTGAAGAAGGGAGGATCTATGGCTACACCTTC; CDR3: CSVEEGRIYGYTF
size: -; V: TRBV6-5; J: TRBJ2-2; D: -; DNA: TGTGCCAGCAGCATCGGGCGCGAGTTCGGGGAGCTGTTTTTT; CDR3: CASSIGREFGELFF
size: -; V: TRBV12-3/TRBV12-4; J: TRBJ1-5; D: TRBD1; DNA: TGTGCCAGCAGTTCCGACAGGGGAGAGGGTCAGCCCCAGCATTTT; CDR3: CASSSDRGEGQPQHF
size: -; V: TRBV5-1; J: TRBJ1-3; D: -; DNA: TGCGCCAGCAGCTTGGGCTCGACTGGAAACACCATATATTTT; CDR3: CASSLGSTGNTIYF
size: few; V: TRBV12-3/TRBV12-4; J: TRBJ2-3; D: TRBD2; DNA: TGTGCCAGCAGTCGGATAGCGGGGGGAGCGAATACGCAGTATTTT; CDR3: CASSRIAGGANTQYF
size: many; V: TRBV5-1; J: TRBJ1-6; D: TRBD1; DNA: TGCGCCAGCAGGGAGGGGGCCGACTATAATTCACCCCTCCACTTT; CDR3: CASREGADYNSPLHF
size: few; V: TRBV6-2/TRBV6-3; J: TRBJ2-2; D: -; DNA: TGTGCCAGCAGACATGGACGCACCGGGGAGCTGTTTTTT; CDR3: CASRHGRTGELFF